This T cell receptor beta chain was sequenced during a study of OX40 agonist ivuxolimab in advanced cancers. J gave up 1 base and V 3 bases, and 11 bases lay outside the gene matches. Germline assignment: CDR1 MGHDK and CDR2 SYGVNS. The CDR3 covers 17 residues. Some clones are missing from TCRdb's copy, which holds only in-frame ones; the method was immunoSEQ multiplex PCR. The sample yields tens of thousands of clones, under 80% seen once. This receptor was taken from an adult with an advanced solid tumor such as melanoma, head and neck, liver or kidney cancer. The sample consisted of CD4+ or CD8+ T cells sorted from blood, taken in a trial of the OX40 agonist ivuxolimab. The V gene is TRBV25-1, the J gene TRBJ1-2, with 7 bases identical to TRBD1. The CDR3 DNA reads as TGTGCCAGCAGTGACCCGTCCGGGACAGAGTTTAACTATGGCTACACCTTC. Translated, it gives CASSDPSGTEFNYGYTF.